These 21 T cell receptor beta chains were sequenced from one sample in a study of blood T cell repertoires in COVID-19. Profiling relied on immunoSEQ multiplex PCR, and the TCRdb table lists in-frame clones only, not all of them. The table includes 200,000 to 250,000 clones, approximately 86% detected once. The sample comprised peripheral blood. The receptors shown here come from a young man with active or convalescent COVID-19.

The chain has TRBV6-5 and TRBJ2-7, with 7 bases matching TRBD1. CDR1 MNHEY and CDR2 SVGAGI come from the germline V gene. The junction had 3 bases not matched to a gene; V was cut back by 5 bases and J by 5 bases. This CDR3 region has 12 residues. The CDR3 sequence: CASSTGQNEQYF. CDR3 bases: TGTGCCAGCAGTACGGGACAGAACGAGCAGTACTTC.

The chain carries TRBV2 and TRBJ1-4, with 7 bases fitting TRBD1. CDR3 length: 17 amino acids. The germline CDR1 and CDR2 sequences are SNHLY and FYNNEI. Losses at the gene ends were 7 bases for V and 8 bases for J; bases not matched to a gene: 19. The CDR3 loop is CASKDRLTTPAGEKLFF. The CDR3 DNA follows: TGTGCCAGCAAGGACAGGCTAACAACCCCAGCGGGCGAAAAACTGTTTTTT.

This chain connects TRBV5-1 to TRBJ2-1; D is possibly TRBD1 (5 bases). CDR3 length: 15 residues. V lost 3 bases and J lost 0, with 10 bases in between. Per germline, CDR1 SGHRS and CDR2 YFSETQ. In DNA form, the CDR3 reads TGCGCCAGCAGCTCAGGGCATAGCTCCTACAATGAGCAGTTCTTC. This translates into CASSSGHSSYNEQFF.

The chain carries TRBV6-2 or TRBV6-3 and TRBJ1-5; 8 nucleotides agree with TRBD1. The J segment lost 0 bases and the V segment lost 2 bases, leaving 9 bases of the junction unmatched. The CDR3 is 18 amino acids. Germline V gene data show CDR1 as MNHEY and CDR2 as SVGEGT. The CDR3 protein is CASSYTATGAASNQPQHF. CDR3 sequence (DNA): TGTGCCAGCAGTTACACCGCGACAGGGGCGGCTAGCAATCAGCCCCAGCATTTT.

The V and J genes are TRBV27 and TRBJ2-2; TRBD1 matches at 8 bases. The CDR3 consists of 15 residues. The ends lost 5 bases at V and 3 bases at J; junction bases unmatched: 5. The germline V gene encodes CDR1 MNHEY and CDR2 SMNVEV (reference sequence). CDR3 loop: CASSTRDRYTGELFF. CDR3 in DNA: TGTGCCAGCAGTACCCGGGACAGGTACACCGGGGAGCTGTTTTTT.

The gene calls are TRBV3-1 (or the pseudogene TRBV3-2) and TRBJ2-3; a weak D match, TRBD2 (5 bases). CDR3 size: 15 residues. Germline V CDR1 and CDR2: LGHDT, YNNKEL (reference sequence). With 0 bases removed from V and 9 bases from J, the gap between germline ends came to 16 bases. CDR3 bases: TGTGCCAGCAGCCAAGAAACTAGTTCCATGGCCACGCAGTATTTT. Protein product: CASSQETSSMATQYF.

The genes are TRBV5-1 and TRBJ1-1, with a weak D call TRBD1 (5 bases). The length of the CDR3 is 13 residues. Germline-derived CDR1 and CDR2 are SGHRS and YFSETQ. V was clipped by 4 bases and J by 1 base, with 8 bases between them. The CDR3 bases are TGCGCCAGCAGCGTGACAGCGAACACTGAAGCTTTCTTT. Its protein product is CASSVTANTEAFF.

In this sample, this clone turned up once. This chain uses TRBV19 with TRBJ1-5; D ambiguous. CDR1 and CDR2 (germline): LNHDA, SQIVND (reference sequence). V lost 7 bases and J 4 bases, leaving 14 bases between the germline ends. The CDR3 spans 14 residues. CDR3 sequence reads: CASNSGVGNQPQHF. For the CDR3, the DNA is TGTGCCAGTAACTCCGGGGTAGGAAATCAGCCCCAGCATTTT.

The chain has TRBV5-3 and TRBJ1-4; 7 nucleotides line up with TRBD1. TRBV5-3 is assigned to the ORF class and has an uncertain function. J gave up 7 bases and V 4 bases, and 7 bases lay outside the gene matches. CDR3 size: 14 residues. Here the CDR3 DNA reads TGTGCCAGAAGCCCCGACCGACAGGGTGAAAAACTGTTTTTT. Translating it yields CARSPDRQGEKLFF.

CDR3 loop: CASRLYEEQFF. CDR3 coding DNA: TGTGCCAGCAGATTGTACGAGGAGCAGTTCTTC. This chain connects TRBV2 to TRBJ2-1; no definite D call. Trimming took off 6 bases at V and 10 bases at J, with 10 bases between the two ends. The CDR3 runs to 11 residues. Germline V gene lookup returns CDR1 SNHLY and CDR2 FYNNEI.

This clone is a singleton in its sample. As DNA, the CDR3 is TGTGCCTGGAGTTGGACTAGCGGGAGCGTCACCGGGGAGCTGTTTTTT. Translating it yields CAWSWTSGSVTGELFF. This chain connects TRBV30 to TRBJ2-2; TRBD2 aligns across 13 bases. Germline lookup yields CDR1 GTSNPN and CDR2 SVGIG (reference sequence). The CDR3 length is 16 residues. The ends lost 2 bases at V and 4 bases at J; junction bases unmatched: 4.

This clone was recorded a few times. This chain links TRBV3-1 (or the pseudogene TRBV3-2) with TRBJ1-6; TRBD1 aligns across 10 bases. With 4 bases clipped from V and 12 bases from J, the junction kept 18 bases outside the gene matches. The CDR3 runs to 18 residues. Germline V gene data show CDR1 as LGHDT and CDR2 as YNNKEL (reference sequence). The CDR3 sequence is CASSPTPWTGGPVVPLHF. The CDR3 DNA reads TGTGCCAGCAGCCCGACCCCCTGGACAGGGGGGCCCGTTGTACCCCTCCACTTT.

This chain links TRBV28 with TRBJ2-7; TRBD2 matches at 8 bases. With 1 base clipped from V and 3 bases from J, the junction kept 2 bases outside the gene matches. The CDR3 totals 14 residues. Germline CDR1 MDHEN, CDR2 SYDVKM. CDR3 region: CASSLSGGDYEQYF. Here the CDR3 DNA reads TGTGCCAGCAGTTTATCGGGGGGGGACTACGAGCAGTACTTC.

The V and J genes are TRBV12-3 or TRBV12-4 and TRBJ1-6; the match to TRBD1 covers 7 bases. The J segment lost 9 bases and the V segment lost 6 bases, leaving 5 bases of the junction unmatched. This CDR3 has 13 amino acids. CDR3 in DNA: TGTGCCAGCAGCCGCGACAGGGCTTCACCCCTCCACTTT. Translated, it gives CASSRDRASPLHF.

The rearrangement uses TRBV10-1 and TRBJ2-5; D uncertain. V was trimmed by 4 bases and J by 4 bases, leaving 7 bases between them. Germline V gene data show CDR1 as WNHNN and CDR2 as SYGVQD (reference sequence). CDR3 length: 12 residues. CDR3 protein: CASSANRETQYF. CDR3 in DNA: TGCGCCAGCAGTGCGAATAGAGAGACCCAGTACTTC.

The rearrangement links TRBV7-2 to TRBJ2-7; 7 nucleotides agree with TRBD1. This CDR3 is 15 amino acids long. Germline V gives CDR1 SGHTA, CDR2 FQGNSA. The V gene end was trimmed by 0 bases and the J gene end by 2 bases; junction bases not matched to a gene: 4. The CDR3 region has the DNA TGTGCCAGCAGCTTAGCTGTGGGACAGCCCTACGAGCAGTACTTC. It is translated as CASSLAVGQPYEQYF.

This chain links TRBV30 with TRBJ2-5; D may be TRBD2 (6 bases). CDR1 is GTSNPN, CDR2 SVGIG, per germline (reference sequence). This CDR3 has 14 residues. With 4 bases removed from V and 1 base from J, the gap between germline ends came to 13 bases. CDR3 residues: CAWTLGGTQETQYF. For the CDR3, the DNA is TGTGCCTGGACCTTGGGGGGTACCCAAGAGACCCAGTACTTC.

The chain links TRBV3-1 (or the pseudogene TRBV3-2) to TRBJ1-3; possible D gene TRBD1, 5 bases. The CDR3 sequence is 14 residues long. Germline V gives CDR1 LGHDT, CDR2 YNNKEL (reference sequence). The V gene lost 4 bases and the J gene lost 8 bases, with 15 bases spanning the gap. Here the CDR3 DNA reads TGTGCCAGCAGCCCAGGTCTCCCCAGGGACACCATATATTTT. It yields the protein CASSPGLPRDTIYF.

The rearrangement links TRBV2 to TRBJ2-1; 10 bases are shared with TRBD1. CDR3 length equals 16 residues. Unmatched junction bases numbered 6, after V lost 6 bases and J lost 1 base. In germline, CDR1 is SNHLY, CDR2 FYNNEI. The chain's CDR3 is CASRRPGQGSYNEQFF. The CDR3 region has the DNA TGTGCCAGCAGACGTCCGGGACAGGGGTCCTACAATGAGCAGTTCTTC.

The rearrangement links TRBV5-4 to TRBJ2-3; a weak D match, TRBD1 (6 bases). V lost 4 bases and J lost 6, with 12 bases in between. Germline V lookup: CDR1 SGHNT, CDR2 YYREEE (reference sequence). CDR3 length: 13 amino acids. CDR3 nucleotides: TGTGCCAGCAGCCGCACAGGGCTCGATACGCAGTATTTT. Its translation: CASSRTGLDTQYF.

This clone was recorded only once. The chain carries TRBV6-5 and TRBJ2-3; maybe TRBD1 (5 bases). V lost 6 bases to trimming and J lost 2 bases, with 15 bases between them. There are 15 residues in the CDR3. Germline values: CDR1 MNHEY, CDR2 SVGAGI. The chain's CDR3 is CASRISRVSTDTQYF. The CDR3 nucleotides read TGTGCCAGCAGGATCTCCAGGGTGTCCACAGATACGCAGTATTTT.